The clone carrying this TCR beta chain was found many times. Its matching antigen is unknown. The data stem from a study of CD8+CD57+ T cells in acquired aplastic anemia. In the study overall: CD4+ and CD8+ cells, once sorted, gave DNA averaging around 3.2 ug. Study observations and caveats: Patients and controls had in common 25 to 35 CD8+ CDR3 sequences.

Trimming removed 2 bases at V and 2 bases at J, with 9 bases between. The CDR3 runs to 14 residues. Germline assignment: CDR1 LNHNV and CDR2 YYDKDF (reference sequence). It was patients with CD8+CD57+ cell expansion by flow cytometry who were chosen for sequencing. The study sampled blood from patients who had received no therapy. For CDR3 and TCR beta VDJ profiling, genomic DNA was the template used. TCRdb reprocessed the reads with MiXCR, giving one entry per CDR3 protein. The sample records 150,000 to 170,000 distinct CDR3 sequences, about 54% being singletons. The V and J genes are TRBV15 and TRBJ2-5; D assignment may be TRBD1 or TRBD2 (6 bases each). The material sequenced was sorted CD4+, CD8+, or CD8+CD57+ T cells (not recorded which) from PBMCs. The clonotype comes from a human donor with aplastic anemia. CDR3 DNA: TGTGCCACCAGCAGAAGGGGGGAACAAGAGACCCAGTACTTC. Translated: CATSRRGEQETQYF.